These T cell receptor beta chains were read from a single sample in a study of CD8+ T cells in alopecia areata. Libraries were prepared by immunoSEQ multiplex PCR; TCRdb keeps only in-frame clonotypes and omits some of them. The table has roughly 200,000 clones, about 63% seen once. The sample consisted of CD4+ T cells sorted from blood, taken at week 0. The receptors originated from a human donor with alopecia areata. The CDR3 runs from the conserved cysteine through the conserved F or W. The D gene is left open where the match is weak. Rows give clone size only sometimes, using once, few, many, or a class for an expanded clone.

CDR3aa | CDR3nt | d_gene | j_gene | abundance | v_gene
CASSQVSNGELFF | TGCGCCAGCAGCCAAGTCTCTAACGGGGAGCTGTTTTTT | . | TRBJ2-2 | . | TRBV4-3
CASSDRGPSYEQYF | TGTGCCAGCAGTGACCGAGGGCCCTCCTACGAGCAGTACTTC | . | TRBJ2-7 | . | TRBV2
CASSGGDRDHEQYF | TGTGCCAGCAGCGGGGGGGACAGGGACCACGAGCAGTACTTC | . | TRBJ2-7 | few | TRBV25-1
CASSYLNGGDGYTF | TGTGCCAGCAGTTACTTAAACGGTGGGGATGGCTACACCTTC | . | TRBJ1-2 | few | TRBV6-5
CSVVGANYGYTF | TGCAGCGTTGTTGGTGCTAACTATGGCTACACCTTC | . | TRBJ1-2 | . | TRBV29-1
CSVLPGRTGENYGYTF | TGCAGCGTTTTACCCGGTCGGACAGGGGAGAACTATGGCTACACCTTC | TRBD1 | TRBJ1-2 | few | TRBV29-1
CASSQGTGSIEAFF | TGCGCCAGCAGCCAAGGCACAGGGAGCATAGAGGCTTTCTTT | . | TRBJ1-1 | . | TRBV4-3
CASSESGTWSSPLHF | TGTGCCAGCAGTGAATCGGGGACATGGAGTTCACCCCTCCACTTT | . | TRBJ1-6 | few | TRBV25-1
CSVARDGTEAFF | TGCAGCGTAGCCCGGGACGGCACTGAAGCTTTCTTT | . | TRBJ1-1 | . | TRBV29-1
CAWSVGQSSYEQYF | TGTGCCTGGAGTGTAGGCCAGAGCTCCTACGAGCAGTACTTC | . | TRBJ2-7 | . | TRBV30
CASSQDVGGVDTQYF | TGCGCCAGCAGCCAAGATGTCGGGGGAGTAGATACGCAGTATTTT | . | TRBJ2-3 | . | TRBV4-3
CASSSTFPGTGVYEQYF | TGCGCCAGCAGCTCAACTTTTCCCGGGACAGGGGTCTACGAGCAGTACTTC | TRBD1 | TRBJ2-7 | . | TRBV4-1
CASSTDRGGTEAFF | TGTGCCAGCAGTACGGACAGGGGAGGCACTGAAGCTTTCTTT | TRBD1 | TRBJ1-1 | . | TRBV6-5
CASSPPPGDTQYF | TGTGCCAGCAGTCCCCCGCCTGGAGATACGCAGTATTTT | . | TRBJ2-3 | . | TRBV6-5
CASTGTSGRTDTQYF | TGTGCCTCAACCGGGACTAGCGGGAGGACAGATACGCAGTATTTT | TRBD2 | TRBJ2-3 | . | TRBV30
CASSLDRGGVDSPLHF | TGTGCCAGCAGTTTAGACAGGGGAGGTGTCGATTCACCCCTCCACTTT | TRBD1 | TRBJ1-6 | . | TRBV6-5
CASSPPSTDTQYF | TGTGCCAGCTCACCACCGAGCACAGATACGCAGTATTTT | . | TRBJ2-3 | few | TRBV18
CSVSDLRAFF | TGCAGCGTTTCGGACCTACGAGCTTTCTTT | . | TRBJ1-1 | . | TRBV29-1
CSVERPSNYGYTF | TGCAGCGTTGAACGGCCTTCTAACTATGGCTACACCTTC | . | TRBJ1-2 | . | TRBV29-1
CASSLVGSETQYF | TGTGCCAGCAGCTTAGTAGGATCGGAGACCCAGTACTTC | . | TRBJ2-5 | . | TRBV7-9
CASSYWTSGGGNEQFF | TGTGCCAGCAGCTACTGGACTAGCGGGGGAGGGAATGAGCAGTTCTTC | TRBD2 | TRBJ2-1 | few | TRBV5-6
CSVEGQLSEAFF | TGCAGCGTTGAAGGACAGCTCTCTGAAGCTTTCTTT | . | TRBJ1-1 | . | TRBV29-1
CSDSKLVGDSPLHF | TGCAGCGACTCCAAACTCGTAGGGGATTCACCCCTCCACTTT | . | TRBJ1-6 | . | TRBV29-1
CASGPGTSGGGYNEQFF | TGCGCCAGCGGTCCCGGGACTAGCGGGGGAGGATACAATGAGCAGTTCTTC | TRBD2 | TRBJ2-1 | . | TRBV5-1
CASSSTSTDTQYF | TGTGCCAGCAGCTCGACTAGCACAGATACGCAGTATTTT | . | TRBJ2-3 | few | TRBV5-4
CASSRQNEKLFF | TGTGCCAGCAGCAGACAGAATGAAAAACTGTTTTTT | . | TRBJ1-4 | . | TRBV25-1
CSVGQGAQVGQYF | TGCAGCGTTGGTCAGGGGGCTCAGGTTGGGCAGTATTTT | TRBD1 | TRBJ2-3 | few | TRBV29-1
CASSLFFRGSSYNEQFF | TGTGCCAGCAGTTTATTCTTCCGGGGGAGCTCCTACAATGAGCAGTTCTTC | . | TRBJ2-1 | . | TRBV27
CASSSDTGLSYEQYF | TGTGCCAGCAGCTCAGATACAGGGTTGTCCTACGAGCAGTACTTC | . | TRBJ2-7 | . | TRBV7-9
CASSFSGEHGTPLHF | TGTGCCAGCAGTTTCTCCGGAGAGCATGGTACACCCCTCCACTTT | . | TRBJ1-6 | . | TRBV27
CASSEPPGSGGVEDTQYF | TGTGCCAGCAGTGAACCCCCAGGTAGCGGGGGGGTAGAAGATACGCAGTATTTT | TRBD2 | TRBJ2-3 | . | TRBV25-1
CSASSRVTEAFF | TGCAGCGCTTCATCCAGGGTCACTGAAGCTTTCTTT | . | TRBJ1-1 | . | TRBV29-1